The 27 T cell receptor beta chains below come from one sample, sequenced in a study of OX40 agonist ivuxolimab in advanced cancers. Only in-frame clones appear in the TCRdb table, and some are missing; sequencing was by immunoSEQ multiplex PCR. Seen here are fewer than 85,000 clones, 83% observed once, and the top ten hold 0.75% to 1%. This specimen consisted of CD4+ or CD8+ T cells sorted from blood, obtained in a trial of the OX40 agonist ivuxolimab. All receptors derive from an adult with an advanced solid tumor such as melanoma, head and neck, liver or kidney cancer.

The V call is TRBV28, the J call TRBJ1-2; TRBD1 agrees at 7 bases. From germline, CDR1 is MDHEN and CDR2 SYDVKM. With V trimmed by 8 bases and J by 7 bases, 10 bases remained unmatched. The CDR3 contains 13 residues. The CDR3 DNA reads TGTGCCAGCCAGACGACAGGGTGGGCTGGCTACACCTTC. It translates to CASQTTGWAGYTF.

This rearrangement joins TRBV4-2 to TRBJ1-3; possible D gene TRBD1, 6 bases. The CDR3 is 15 amino acids. From germline, CDR1 is LGHNA and CDR2 YNFKEQ. V shed 4 bases and J shed 0 bases, with 10 bases lying between them. Written as DNA, the CDR3 is TGTGCCAGCAGCCGCCTACAGGGCTCTGGAAACACCATATATTTT. Amino acid sequence: CASSRLQGSGNTIYF.

This clone showed up just once. The rearrangement links TRBV7-2 to TRBJ2-2; 9 bases map to TRBD1. Germline V gives CDR1 SGHTA, CDR2 FQGNSA. There are 15 residues in the CDR3. V dropped 6 bases and J dropped 6; count of bases not matched to a gene: 8. Here the CDR3 reads CASSRDRVSSGELFF. The CDR3 nucleotides are TGTGCCAGCAGTCGGGACAGGGTATCTTCCGGGGAGCTGTTTTTT.

The chain recombines TRBV21-1 with TRBJ1-5; whether TRBD1, the table's D call, matches the DNA was not checked. TRBV21-1 is recorded as a pseudogene. This CDR3 comprises 14 residues. Here the CDR3 DNA reads TGTGCCAGCAGCGACTGGACAGGGAGTGCGCCCCAGCATTTT. Translated: CASSDWTGSAPQHF.

The chain is built from TRBV5-4 and TRBJ1-2, with D unclear. The V gene lost 4 bases and the J gene lost 1 base, with 8 bases spanning the gap. From germline, CDR1 is SGHNT and CDR2 YYREEE (reference sequence). There are 13 residues in the CDR3. DNA of the CDR3: TGTGCCAGCAGCCACGGGAATAACTATGGCTACACCTTC. It is translated as CASSHGNNYGYTF.

The V gene is TRBV7-8, the J gene TRBJ2-7; D uncertain. The germline gives CDR1 SGHVS, CDR2 FQNEAQ. The germline V and J ends were trimmed by 1 base and 2 bases, with 6 bases remaining between them. CDR3 length equals 13 residues. CDR3 nucleotide sequence: TGTGCCAGCAGCTTAGTCCATCCCTACGAGCAGTACTTC. Translated: CASSLVHPYEQYF. The complete variable domain, with remaining parts taken from reference TRBV7-8 and TRBJ2-7, reads GAGVSQSPRYKVAKRGQDVALRCDPISGHVSLFWYQQALGQGPEFLTYFQNEAQLDKSGLPSDRFFAERPEGSVSTLKIQRTQQEDSAVYLCASSLVHPYEQYFGPGTRLTVT.

The chain employs TRBV4-1 and TRBJ1-1, with 9 bases identical to TRBD1. Per the germline V gene, CDR1 is MGHRA and CDR2 is YSYEKL. CDR3 length equals 14 residues. V dropped 4 bases and J dropped 5; count of bases not matched to a gene: 5. The CDR3 loop is CASSPGQGRTEAFF. CDR3 DNA sequence: TGCGCCAGCAGCCCAGGACAGGGGCGGACTGAAGCTTTCTTT.

The V and J genes are TRBV5-8 and TRBJ1-2; D is perhaps TRBD1 (6 bases). Per the germline V gene, CDR1 is SGHTS and CDR2 is YDEGEE. The ends were cut back, 10 bases at V and 0 bases at J, with 19 bases in the middle. The CDR3 runs to 15 residues. The DNA for the CDR3 is TGTGCCGGTGGCCTCGGGGGCCTGTCTAACTATGGCTACACCTTC. This gives the protein CAGGLGGLSNYGYTF.

This chain joins TRBV28 and TRBJ2-1, with D tentatively TRBD1 (5 bases). This CDR3 is built from 12 residues. The germline gives CDR1 MDHEN, CDR2 SYDVKM. Trimming pared 2 bases from V and 7 bases from J, leaving 6 bases between. The CDR3 spells CASSLKGNEQFF. The CDR3 DNA reads TGTGCCAGCAGTTTAAAGGGGAATGAGCAGTTCTTC.

V usage is TRBV18 and J usage is TRBJ1-1; D is undetermined. With 4 bases removed from V and 0 bases from J, the gap between germline ends came to 6 bases. Germline loops: CDR1 KGHSH, CDR2 LQKENI. The CDR3 extends over 13 amino acids. The CDR3 here is CASSLTVNTEAFF. The CDR3 DNA follows: TGTGCCAGCTCACTAACAGTGAACACTGAAGCTTTCTTT.

The CDR3 DNA reads TGTGCCAGCAGCTCGGACGGATCGAACACCGGGGAGCTGTTTTTT. The encoded protein is CASSSDGSNTGELFF. The chain recombines TRBV7-3 with TRBJ2-2; no definite D call. Trimming took 4 bases from V and 0 from J, leaving 9 bases between them. The germline V gene encodes CDR1 SGHTA and CDR2 FQGTGA. The length of the CDR3 is 15 residues.

The chain recombines TRBV7-2 with TRBJ1-2, with a tentative D call TRBD1 (6 bases). Trimming cost V 1 base and J 4 bases, with 16 bases left between them. The CDR3 sequence is 16 residues long. Per germline, CDR1 SGHTA and CDR2 FQGNSA. The CDR3 region is CASSLVLGGRFYGYTF. CDR3 DNA sequence: TGTGCCAGCAGCTTAGTGCTCGGGGGCAGGTTCTATGGCTACACCTTC.

This clone was counted a single time. This chain connects TRBV2 to TRBJ1-3, with D unclear. Trimming took 1 base from V and 0 from J, leaving 7 bases between them. The CDR3 is 15 amino acids. The V gene's germline CDR1 is SNHLY and CDR2 FYNNEI. The CDR3 region is CASSEVRVSGNTIYF. The CDR3 bases are TGTGCCAGCAGTGAAGTGCGGGTCTCTGGAAACACCATATATTTT. The full variable domain, with the rest looked up from reference TRBV2 and TRBJ1-3, is EPEVTQTPSHQVTQMGQEVILRCVPISNHLYFYWYRQILGQKVEFLVSFYNNEISEKSEIFDDQFSVERPDGSNFTLKIRSTKLEDSAMYFCASSEVRVSGNTIYFGEGSWLTVV.

This clone was counted a few times. The CDR3 spells CASSLVAVKNTEAFF. CDR3 coding DNA: TGTGCCAGCAGCTTAGTTGCCGTAAAGAACACTGAAGCTTTCTTT. The rearrangement links TRBV11-2 to TRBJ1-1, with no clear D. Germline V gene data show CDR1 as SGHAT and CDR2 as FQNNGV. With 1 base removed from V and 1 base from J, the gap between germline ends came to 10 bases. The CDR3 sequence is 15 residues long.

The rearrangement uses TRBV19 and TRBJ2-3, with D maybe TRBD2 (5 bases). The ends were cut back, 2 bases at V and 5 bases at J, with 20 bases in the middle. Germline values: CDR1 LNHDA, CDR2 SQIVND (reference sequence). The CDR3 has 17 residues. CDR3 sequence reads: CASSINLGPTGVDTQYF. CDR3 nucleotides: TGTGCCAGTAGTATAAATCTGGGCCCCACCGGGGTAGATACGCAGTATTTT.

The chain couples TRBV18 to TRBJ2-7; perhaps TRBD1 as D (5 bases). The CDR3 consists of 13 residues. Per the germline V gene, CDR1 is KGHSH and CDR2 is LQKENI. Trimming pared 4 bases from V and 3 bases from J, leaving 10 bases between. CDR3 protein: CASSQGFGYEQYF. Written as DNA, the CDR3 is TGTGCCAGCTCACAGGGGTTCGGCTACGAGCAGTACTTC.

The chain recombines TRBV6-5 with TRBJ2-3; D may be TRBD2 (5 bases). This CDR3 has 15 residues. V was pared by 2 bases and J by 9 bases, with 18 bases between. The germline CDR1 and CDR2 sequences are MNHEY and SVGAGI. The CDR3 DNA reads as TGTGCCAGCAGTTACGGCCCTGCCTCCCCGGGAACGCAGTATTTT. It specifies CASSYGPASPGTQYF.

This CDR3 reads CASSPTPSGNTIYF. In nucleotides, the CDR3 is TGTGCCAGCTCACCCACCCCCTCTGGAAACACCATATATTTT. The chain has TRBV18 and TRBJ1-3; no clear D. Trimming cost V 3 bases and J 0 bases, with 6 bases left between them. The germline gives CDR1 KGHSH, CDR2 LQKENI. The CDR3 spans 14 residues.

The chain joins TRBV5-5 to TRBJ1-2, with unresolved D. The ends were cut back, 1 base at V and 2 bases at J, with 9 bases in the middle. Germline CDR1 SGHKS, CDR2 YYEKEE (reference sequence). The CDR3 runs to 14 residues. CDR3 protein: CASSLWQPNYGYTF. The CDR3 region has the DNA TGTGCCAGCAGCTTGTGGCAGCCCAACTATGGCTACACCTTC.

This chain uses TRBV4-1 with TRBJ1-2; D not resolved. Per germline, CDR1 MGHRA and CDR2 YSYEKL. Trimming removed 2 bases at V and 3 bases at J, with 7 bases between. The CDR3 loop spans 13 amino acids. This CDR3 reads CASSQIVYYGYTF. For the CDR3, the DNA is TGCGCCAGCAGCCAAATAGTATACTATGGCTACACCTTC.

In its sample, this clone was seen once. The junction and the germline gene differ at one end; a read error may be behind it. The genes are TRBV2 and TRBJ1-5; D unclear. In germline, CDR1 is SNHLY, CDR2 FYNNEI. This CDR3 spans 12 amino acids. Written as DNA, the CDR3 is TGTGCCAGCCGATCTAGCACAACCTCCGCAGCATTT. It is translated as CASRSSTTSAAF.

In this sample, this clone turned up once. The CDR3 region is CAWGGRGDQPQHF. The CDR3 DNA reads as TGTGCCTGGGGGGGGCGGGGTGATCAGCCCCAGCATTTT. The chain links TRBV30 to TRBJ1-5; a weak D match, TRBD1 (6 bases). The germline gives CDR1 GTSNPN, CDR2 SVGIG (reference sequence). The CDR3 sequence is 13 residues long. V was clipped by 5 bases and J by 5 bases, with 13 bases between them.

This sequence joins TRBV7-2 and TRBJ2-2, with 12 bases fitting TRBD2. The ends lost 4 bases at V and 3 bases at J; junction bases unmatched: 3. CDR1 and CDR2 (germline): SGHTA, FQGNSA. The CDR3 has 16 residues. The CDR3 reads CASSSSGGVYTGELFF. DNA of the CDR3: TGTGCCAGCAGCTCTAGCGGGGGGGTCTACACCGGGGAGCTGTTTTTT.

V and J are TRBV5-1 and TRBJ1-1; 8 bases agree with TRBD1. J was trimmed by 1 base and V by 4 bases; bases with no gene match: 9. This CDR3 contains 16 residues. Germline loops: CDR1 SGHRS, CDR2 YFSETQ. The CDR3 nucleotides are TGCGCCAGCAGCCACGGCCAGGGGGCAAGGAACACTGAAGCTTTCTTT. Its protein product is CASSHGQGARNTEAFF.

The J gene is TRBJ2-1, the V gene TRBV7-7, with unresolved D. The CDR3 is made up of 15 amino acids. V was clipped by 1 base and J by 6 bases, with 13 bases between them. CDR1 and CDR2 (germline): SSHAT, FNYEAQ (reference sequence). The CDR3 DNA sequence: TGTGCCAGCAGCTTAGGGGTAACCCAGACCAATGAGCAGTTCTTC. It translates to CASSLGVTQTNEQFF.

The chain combines TRBV30 with TRBJ2-7; D is unresolved. The CDR3 covers 11 residues. The germline V gene has CDR1 GTSNPN and CDR2 SVGIG (reference sequence). V was clipped by 3 bases and J by 1 base, with 4 bases between them. The CDR3 reads CAWSPSYEQYF. DNA for the CDR3: TGTGCCTGGAGCCCATCCTACGAGCAGTACTTC.

The chain recombines TRBV7-3 with TRBJ1-2; 8 positions agree with TRBD1. The CDR3 loop spans 14 amino acids. Germline trimming cut 4 bases from V and 8 bases from J; bases unmatched to any gene: 9. Looked up from germline, CDR1 is SGHTA and CDR2 is FQGTGA. Written as DNA, the CDR3 is TGTGCCAGCAGCTCTGGACAGGGAATAGGCGGCTACACCTTC. Its protein product is CASSSGQGIGGYTF.